Listed below are T cell receptor beta chains from one sample, sequenced in a study of vaccination effects on CD4 cells after COVID-19. The assay was immunoSEQ multiplex PCR, and TCRdb's table has in-frame clones only and misses some. The data contain some 25,000 clones, 60% to 85% of them seen just once; the ten biggest clones take up approximately 23%. These receptors' targets are unknown. Sequences were derived from CD4+ T cells from PBMCs cultured with HCoV-NL63 spike peptides, sampled after COVID-19 vaccination. The receptors here all came from a human donor who received a COVID-19 vaccine. The CDR3 runs from the conserved cysteine through the conserved F or W. The D gene is left open where the match is weak. A clone size is listed for some rows: how often the clone was seen (once, few, many), or a class if it is expanded.

>-|TRBJ2-7|TRBV6-5|TRBD2
TGTGCCAGCAGACCAGCCTCTAGCGGGAGTAGAGTTGCGTACTTC
CASRPASSGSRVAYF
>once|TRBJ2-7|TRBV5-4|-
TGTGCCAGCAGCCACCTTCTCTCCTACGAGCAGTACTTC
CASSHLLSYEQYF
>-|TRBJ1-4|TRBV4-1|-
TGCGCCAGCAGCCCTACTCGGATTGTAGGAAAACTGTTTTTT
CASSPTRIVGKLFF
>-|TRBJ1-1|TRBV10-3|TRBD1
TGTGCCATCAGGGCCGGGACAGGGGGCGGCCGCACTGAAGCTTTCTTT
CAIRAGTGGGRTEAFF
>-|TRBJ2-1|TRBV11-3|-
TGTGCCAGCAGCTTAGGACCAAACAATGAGCAGTTCTTC
CASSLGPNNEQFF
>-|TRBJ1-2|TRBV28|-
TGTGCCAGCACCTTTTCCGGGGCTTATGGCTACACCTTC
CASTFSGAYGYTF
>-|TRBJ1-2|TRBV6-2/TRBV6-3|-
TGTGCCAGCAGTTATCCCGATAGTGGAGGAGGCTATGGCTACACCTTC
CASSYPDSGGGYGYTF
>-|TRBJ2-6|TRBV14|-
TGTGCCAGCAGCCAAGGGGGTGTGATCTCTGGGGCCAACGTCCTGACTTTC
CASSQGGVISGANVLTF
>-|TRBJ2-7|TRBV30|-
TGTGCCAGTACCGGGACCCCCTACGAGCAGTACTTC
CASTGTPYEQYF
>few|TRBJ2-7|TRBV6-5|-
TGTGCCAGCAGAACGGACAAGAGCTCCTACGAGCAGTACTTC
CASRTDKSSYEQYF
>-|TRBJ1-5|TRBV3-1/TRBV3-2|-
TGTGCCAGCAGCCAGAAGGGTTGGGGTCAGCCCCAGCATTTT
CASSQKGWGQPQHF
>-|TRBJ1-2|TRBV2|-
TGTGCCAGCGGGCAGCCTAACTATGGCTACACCTTC
CASGQPNYGYTF
>-|TRBJ2-1|TRBV15|-
TGTGCCACCAGCCTGCGACACTACAATGAGCAGTTCTTC
CATSLRHYNEQFF
>-|TRBJ2-3|TRBV4-1|TRBD1
TGCGCCAGCAGCCAAGAAGGGTGGCGGACAGGGAATACGCAGTATTTT
CASSQEGWRTGNTQYF
>once|TRBJ2-1|TRBV4-3|TRBD2
TGCGCCAGCAGCCTAGACCTAGCGGGGGGTTACAATGAGCAGTTCTTC
CASSLDLAGGYNEQFF
>-|TRBJ2-7|TRBV3-1/TRBV3-2|-
TGTGCCAGCAGCCTACTAAAGTGGGGTTGGGGACACCTTGTCTACGAGCAGTACTTC
CASSLLKWGWGHLVYEQYF
>once|TRBJ2-7|TRBV27|TRBD2
TGTGCCAGCGGACTAGCGCAGTCCTACGAGCAGTACTTC
CASGLAQSYEQYF